This passage covers 32 T cell receptor beta chains from one sample sequenced in a study of cytomegalovirus exposure and HLA in healthy donors. TCRdb's copy holds only in-frame clones and misses some; the assay was immunoSEQ multiplex PCR. The table has some 240,000 clones, less than 90% seen once; the top ten hold 5.5% to 7%. Sequencing input: PBMCs. All receptors come from a woman aged 18 to 35 in good health and CMV-seronegative.

The chain carries TRBV5-1 and TRBJ2-2; D gene ambiguous. The CDR3 runs to 11 residues. Trimming shortened V by 4 bases and J by 8 bases, and 6 bases separated the two germline ends. CDR1 SGHRS and CDR2 YFSETQ come from the germline V gene. The DNA of the CDR3 is TGCGCCAGCAGCCCCGGGGGGGAGCTGTTTTTT. The encoded protein is CASSPGGELFF.

The chain links TRBV9 to TRBJ2-2; TRBD2 matches 8 bases. J lost 3 bases, V lost 2 bases, and 3 bases had no gene match. CDR1 SGDLS and CDR2 YYNGEE come from the germline V gene. The CDR3 has 15 residues. As DNA, the CDR3 is TGTGCCAGCAGCGTCAGCGGGAGTTACACCGGGGAGCTGTTTTTT. It yields the protein CASSVSGSYTGELFF.

The chain recombines TRBV6-5 with TRBJ1-2, with 9 bases identical to TRBD1. The CDR3 length is 13 residues. J was trimmed by 5 bases and V by 6 bases; bases with no gene match: 4. Germline CDR1 MNHEY, CDR2 SVGAGI. The CDR3, as DNA: TGTGCCAGCAGCTTCGGACAGGGGTATGGCTACACCTTC. As protein: CASSFGQGYGYTF.

The CDR3 DNA follows: TGTGCCAGCAGCTTAAACGGGGCGAGCTCTGGGGCCAACGTCCTGACTTTC. Protein sequence: CASSLNGASSGANVLTF. The chain recombines TRBV7-3 with TRBJ2-6; D may be TRBD1 or TRBD2 (5 bases each). V dropped 1 base and J dropped 0 bases, with 10 bases sitting between them. Germline loops: CDR1 SGHTA, CDR2 FQGTGA. This CDR3 comprises 17 residues.

The CDR3 region has the DNA TGTGCCAGCTCACCTCGAGCCGGGTCTCAGGAAGAGACCCAGTACTTC. Translation: CASSPRAGSQEETQYF. The chain links TRBV18 to TRBJ2-5, with unresolved D. The V gene's germline CDR1 is KGHSH and CDR2 LQKENI. Trimming removed 3 bases from V and 3 bases from J, with 17 bases in between. The CDR3 is 16 amino acids.

The V and J genes are TRBV30 and TRBJ1-2, with 10 bases aligning to TRBD1. Germline-derived CDR1 and CDR2 are GTSNPN and SVGIG (reference sequence). The CDR3 covers 14 residues. After removal of 0 bases from V and 7 bases from J, the junction contained 5 bases not matched to a gene. The CDR3 here is CAWSVDRGFSGYTF. The CDR3 DNA sequence: TGTGCCTGGAGTGTGGACAGGGGGTTTAGTGGCTACACCTTC.

The chain carries TRBV13 and TRBJ1-1; the D is unclear. The germline V gene encodes CDR1 PRHDT and CDR2 FYEKMQ (reference sequence). Trimming cost V 1 base and J 1 base, with 7 bases left between them. The CDR3 contains 14 residues. In DNA, the CDR3 is TGTGCCAGCAGCTTAGCGAAGAAGAACACTGAAGCTTTCTTT. Translated, it gives CASSLAKKNTEAFF.

The rearrangement uses TRBV7-2 and TRBJ1-2; 9 bases match TRBD1. CDR1 and CDR2 from the germline V gene are SGHTA and FQGNSA. CDR3 size: 16 residues. Unmatched junction bases numbered 11, after V lost 1 base and J lost 8 bases. The CDR3 loop is CASSLGGQGASRGYTF. The CDR3 DNA is TGTGCCAGCAGCTTAGGGGGACAGGGCGCATCTCGGGGCTACACCTTC. The full variable domain, completed using reference TRBV7-2 and TRBJ1-2, is GAGVSQSPSNKVTEKGKDVELRCDPISGHTALYWYRQSLGQGLEFLIYFQGNSAPDKSGLPSDRFSAERTGGSVSTLTIQRTQQEDSAVYLCASSLGGQGASRGYTFGSGTRLTVV.

This sequence joins TRBV4-1 and TRBJ2-2; possible D gene TRBD1, 7 bases. With 9 bases removed from V and 4 bases from J, the gap between germline ends came to 15 bases. The CDR3 loop spans 14 amino acids. CDR1 is MGHRA and CDR2 is YSYEKL in the germline V gene. The CDR3 region has the DNA TGCGCCAGTCGGAGACAGGGAGGCACCGGGGAGCTGTTTTTT. Translation: CASRRQGGTGELFF.

This chain links TRBV9 with TRBJ1-4; D is unclear. The CDR3 is 15 residues long. The germline V gene has CDR1 SGDLS and CDR2 YYNGEE. V lost 3 bases, J lost 0 bases, and 9 bases lay in between. The CDR3 region has the DNA TGTGCCAGCAGCGAACGACACTCAACTAATGAAAAACTGTTTTTT. It translates to CASSERHSTNEKLFF.

CDR3 DNA: TGTGCCAGCAGCGTAGGACTAGCTAGCGATGAGCAGTTCTTC. As protein: CASSVGLASDEQFF. The chain joins TRBV9 to TRBJ2-1; 7 nucleotides match TRBD2. Germline assignment: CDR1 SGDLS and CDR2 YYNGEE. This CDR3 has 14 amino acids. V lost 0 bases and J lost 8; bases outside the gene matches: 5.

In DNA, the CDR3 is TGTGCCAGCAGCTTGTCCGGTCGTACTGGGGCCAACGTCCTGACTTTC. Its protein is CASSLSGRTGANVLTF. The chain combines TRBV5-4 with TRBJ2-6, with unresolved D. V lost 1 base and J 2 bases, leaving 10 bases between the germline ends. CDR3 length: 16 amino acids. From germline, CDR1 is SGHNT and CDR2 YYREEE (reference sequence).

This clone was detected only once. The chain joins TRBV10-3 to TRBJ2-1; 10 positions agree with TRBD1. Germline V gene sequence: CDR1 ENHRY, CDR2 SYGVKD. V dropped 4 bases and J dropped 5; count of bases not matched to a gene: 5. CDR3 length: 15 amino acids. Here the CDR3 DNA reads TGTGCCATCAGTGCGACGGGACAGGGGAACAATGAGCAGTTCTTC. It codes for CAISATGQGNNEQFF.

The genes are TRBV29-1 and TRBJ1-5; a possible D gene is TRBD1 (6 bases). The germline gives CDR1 SQVTM, CDR2 ANQGSEA. The CDR3 contains 15 residues. Trimming took 6 bases from V and 9 from J, leaving 24 bases between them. The CDR3 region is CSVRLGDTLGGPQHF. For the CDR3, the DNA is TGCAGCGTCCGTCTCGGGGACACCTTAGGGGGGCCCCAGCATTTT.

This clone was detected only once. V usage is TRBV27 and J usage is TRBJ2-1; D gene unclear. The CDR3 runs 11 residues. Germline V gives CDR1 MNHEY, CDR2 SMNVEV (reference sequence). V dropped 3 bases and J dropped 10 bases, with 7 bases sitting between them. The CDR3 spells CASSLGREQFF. CDR3 nucleotide sequence: TGTGCCAGCAGTTTGGGTAGGGAGCAGTTCTTC.

The chain has TRBV6-6 and TRBJ1-2, with D possibly matching TRBD1 (6 bases). The germline CDR1 and CDR2 sequences are MNHNY and SVGAGI (reference sequence). V was clipped by 6 bases and J by 3 bases, with 11 bases between them. The CDR3 contains 13 residues. CDR3 bases: TGTGCCAGCAGCCCGGGACAATACTATGGCTACACCTTC. It codes for CASSPGQYYGYTF.

The rearrangement joins TRBV11-2 to TRBJ2-1; 10 nucleotides align to TRBD2. The CDR3 has 13 residues. After removal of 7 bases from V and 12 bases from J, the junction contained 9 bases not matched to a gene. CDR1 and CDR2 from the germline V gene are SGHAT and FQNNGV. The DNA of the CDR3 is TGTGCCAGCACCACGCAGCGGGGGGGCGGGCAGTTCTTC. Its translation is CASTTQRGGGQFF.

The chain couples TRBV11-2 to TRBJ1-2; tentatively, D is TRBD1 (6 bases). V lost 7 bases, J lost 6 bases, and 24 bases lay in between. This CDR3 region has 16 residues. Per germline, CDR1 SGHAT and CDR2 FQNNGV. CDR3 in amino acids: CASTPLVGGGRDGYTF. CDR3 in DNA: TGTGCCAGCACCCCGTTGGTCGGGGGCGGGAGGGATGGCTACACCTTC. Based on the CDR3 plus reference TRBV11-2 and TRBJ1-2, the full variable domain is EAGVAQSPRYKIIEKRQSVAFWCNPISGHATLYWYQQILGQGPKLLIQFQNNGVVDDSQLPKDRFSAERLKGVDSTLKIQPAKLEDSAVYLCASTPLVGGGRDGYTFGSGTRLTVV.

The genes are TRBV7-3 and TRBJ2-1, with 10 nucleotides matching TRBD2. The CDR3 is made up of 13 amino acids. Losses at the gene ends were 5 bases for V and 8 bases for J; bases not matched to a gene: 3. Germline values: CDR1 SGHTA, CDR2 FQGTGA. The chain's CDR3 is CASSPGTSDEQFF. For the CDR3, the DNA is TGTGCCAGCAGCCCTGGGACTAGCGATGAGCAGTTCTTC.

V usage is TRBV7-9 and J usage is TRBJ1-2, with 7 bases aligning to TRBD1. CDR3 length equals 18 residues. CDR1 is SEHNR and CDR2 is FQNEAQ in the germline V gene (reference sequence). Trimming removed 5 bases from V and 1 base from J; junction bases left unmatched: 16. The DNA for the CDR3 is TGTGCCAGCAGCCCCTCCGGCTTGAGGGGGCAGGGTAACTATGGCTACACCTTC. This codes for CASSPSGLRGQGNYGYTF. Combining the CDR3 with reference TRBV7-9 and TRBJ1-2 gives the whole variable domain DTGVSQNPRHKITKRGQNVTFRCDPISEHNRLYWYRQTLGQGPEFLTYFQNEAQLEKSRLLSDRFSAERPKGSFSTLEIQRTEQGDSAMYLCASSPSGLRGQGNYGYTFGSGTRLTVV.

The sample holds a few counts of this clone. The chain links TRBV7-9 to TRBJ2-7; 10 bases map to TRBD2. V was clipped by 4 bases and J by 1 base; unmatched bases: 4. CDR1 is SEHNR, CDR2 FQNEAQ, per germline (reference sequence). The CDR3 is made up of 15 amino acids. As DNA, the CDR3 is TGTGCCAGCAGCTCCGGACTAGCGGAGTCCTACGAGCAGTACTTC. Encoded protein: CASSSGLAESYEQYF.

The rearrangement links TRBV2 to TRBJ1-2, with D tentatively TRBD1 (5 bases). Germline assignment: CDR1 SNHLY and CDR2 FYNNEI. V lost 5 bases, J lost 7 bases, and 17 bases lay in between. The CDR3 extends over 14 amino acids. The CDR3, as DNA: TGTGCCAGCAGTCGAGACCGGGACGGTCCTGGCTACACCTTC. Translation gives CASSRDRDGPGYTF. Filled out from reference TRBV2 and TRBJ1-2, the complete variable domain reads EPEVTQTPSHQVTQMGQEVILRCVPISNHLYFYWYRQILGQKVEFLVSFYNNEISEKSEIFDDQFSVERPDGSNFTLKIRSTKLEDSAMYFCASSRDRDGPGYTFGSGTRLTVV.

This clone appeared a few times. The same CDR3 arises from other DNA sequences in this sample as well. The rearrangement links TRBV11-2 to TRBJ2-7; D remains ambiguous. Germline V gene lookup returns CDR1 SGHAT and CDR2 FQNNGV. The CDR3 runs 11 residues. Trimming left V 1 base short and J 5 bases short, with 3 bases between. As DNA, the CDR3 is TGTGCCAGCAGCTTAGGGGACGAGCAGTACTTC. This encodes CASSLGDEQYF.

The chain joins TRBV2 to TRBJ1-1; no firm D call. V dropped 11 bases and J dropped 0 bases, with 19 bases sitting between them. This CDR3 is 15 amino acids long. Germline lookup yields CDR1 SNHLY and CDR2 FYNNEI. DNA of the CDR3: TGTGCCTTAGGCGAGGTGCAGGCCCTGAACACTGAAGCTTTCTTT. It translates to CALGEVQALNTEAFF.

The chain joins TRBV10-3 to TRBJ1-2; D possibly corresponds to TRBD1 (5 bases). The V end lost 2 bases, the J end lost 7 bases, and 14 bases lay between the germline ends. In germline, CDR1 is ENHRY, CDR2 SYGVKD. CDR3 length equals 14 residues. The DNA for the CDR3 is TGTGCCATCAGTGAGGGGGACCGTTCGGCTGGCTACACCTTC. Translation gives CAISEGDRSAGYTF.

The V gene is TRBV6-1, the J gene TRBJ2-7; TRBD1 agrees at 11 bases. J lost 2 bases, V lost 6 bases, and 6 bases had no gene match. CDR1 is MNHNS and CDR2 is SASEGT in the germline V gene. The CDR3 is 15 residues long. The CDR3 spells CASRDGTGGTYEQYF. DNA of the CDR3: TGTGCCAGCAGGGATGGGACAGGGGGTACCTACGAGCAGTACTTC.

On this clone: At one boundary the junction diverges from the germline segment, which might be a read error. The chain couples TRBV14 to TRBJ1-5; TRBD1 is a possible D gene (6 bases). Germline V gives CDR1 SGHDN, CDR2 FVKESK. The CDR3 spans 18 residues. The chain's CDR3 is CASCQSTGTFYSNQPQHF. As DNA, the CDR3 is TGTGCCAGCTGCCAAAGTACCGGGACATTTTATAGCAATCAGCCCCAGCATTTT. Variable domain in full (rest from reference TRBV14 and TRBJ1-5): EAGVTQFPSHSVIEKGQTVTLRCDPISGHDNLYWYRRVMGKEIKFLLHFVKESKQDESGMPNNRFLAERTGGTYSTLKVQPAELEDSGVYFCASCQSTGTFYSNQPQHFGDGTRLSIL.

In its sample, this clone was seen once. This chain uses TRBV5-1 with TRBJ2-1; 7 bases are shared with TRBD2. Germline assignment: CDR1 SGHRS and CDR2 YFSETQ. The CDR3 contains 16 residues. V was clipped by 0 bases and J by 4 bases; unmatched bases: 7. The CDR3 DNA reads TGCGCCAGCAGCTTGGTAGCAAGCGGGGTGTACAATGAGCAGTTCTTC. This sequence encodes CASSLVASGVYNEQFF.

This chain joins TRBV5-1 and TRBJ1-1; 8 nucleotides agree with TRBD1. This CDR3 is 15 amino acids long. Germline V lookup: CDR1 SGHRS, CDR2 YFSETQ. After removal of 2 bases from V and 5 bases from J, the junction contained 8 bases not matched to a gene. CDR3 residues: CASSLGTGGGTEAFF. As DNA, the CDR3 is TGCGCCAGCAGCTTAGGAACAGGGGGAGGTACTGAAGCTTTCTTT.

Remarks on this clone: The junction and the germline gene differ at one end; a read error may be behind it. The chain employs TRBV5-1 and TRBJ1-2; D remains ambiguous. Germline V gives CDR1 SGHRS, CDR2 YFSETQ. The CDR3 has 14 residues. CDR3 bases: TGCGCCAGCAGTTTGGCGGAGGGTACCATTGGCTACACCTTC. Its translation is CASSLAEGTIGYTF.

This chain links TRBV27 with TRBJ1-5, with a weak D call TRBD1 (6 bases). Germline V CDR1 and CDR2: MNHEY, SMNVEV (reference sequence). This CDR3 contains 15 residues. The ends were cut back, 5 bases at V and 9 bases at J, with 20 bases in the middle. DNA of the CDR3: TGTGCCAGCAGTGGACCGGACAGCCGCATCCGGCCCCAGCATTTT. It codes for CASSGPDSRIRPQHF.

The chain carries TRBV5-4 and TRBJ1-3; D unclear. There are 15 residues in the CDR3. Germline-derived CDR1 and CDR2 are SGHNT and YYREEE (reference sequence). V dropped 4 bases and J dropped 0 bases, with 11 bases sitting between them. CDR3 bases: TGTGCCAGCAGCCTGGACGGTTCCTCTGGAAACACCATATATTTT. Encoded protein: CASSLDGSSGNTIYF.